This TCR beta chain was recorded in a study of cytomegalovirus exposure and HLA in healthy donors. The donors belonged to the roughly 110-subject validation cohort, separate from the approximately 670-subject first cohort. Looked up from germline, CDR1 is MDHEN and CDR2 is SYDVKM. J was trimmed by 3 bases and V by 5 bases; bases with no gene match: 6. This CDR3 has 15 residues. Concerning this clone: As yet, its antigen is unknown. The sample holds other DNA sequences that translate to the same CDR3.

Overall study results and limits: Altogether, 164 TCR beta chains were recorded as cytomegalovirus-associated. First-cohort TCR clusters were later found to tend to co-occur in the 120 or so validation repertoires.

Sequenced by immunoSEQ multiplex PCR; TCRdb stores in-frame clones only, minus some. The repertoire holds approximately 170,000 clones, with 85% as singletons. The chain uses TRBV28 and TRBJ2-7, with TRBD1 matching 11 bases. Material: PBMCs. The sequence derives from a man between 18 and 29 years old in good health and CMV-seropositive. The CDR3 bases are TGTGCCAGCAGTCCCGGGACAGGGGGTCTCTACGAGCAGTACTTC. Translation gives CASSPGTGGLYEQYF.